The 5 T cell receptor beta chains given below trace back to one sample, sequenced in a study of blood T cell repertoires in COVID-19 (dated by TCRdb to the early 2020s). Library prep was done by the immunoSEQ multiplex PCR assay. TCRdb obtained this table from immuneACCESS and retained in-frame rearrangements with V and J assigned. These tables miss some clones; where compared with another copy, unresolved V genes account for less than half of the shortfall, and the remainder is unexplained. This sample is represented by about 210,000 clones; around 80% of them were singletons. The ten largest clonotypes hold around 2% of the sample. Sequenced: peripheral blood. These TCRs come from a man aged 40-50 years who had recovered from COVID-19.

This clone was recorded only once. The J gene is TRBJ1-2, the V gene TRBV7-8, with TRBD1 matching over 8 bases. V lost 1 base, J lost 4 bases, and 8 bases stayed unmatched. The germline gives CDR1 SGHVS, CDR2 FQNEAQ. The CDR3 extends over 16 amino acids. The chain's CDR3 is CASSLGLTGEGYGYTF. The CDR3 DNA follows: TGTGCCAGCAGCTTAGGTCTGACAGGGGAGGGCTATGGCTACACCTTC.

V gene TRBV29-1 combines with J gene TRBJ2-1; 9 bases map to TRBD2. The CDR3 runs 11 residues. The V gene end was trimmed by 6 bases and the J gene end by 7 bases; junction bases not matched to a gene: 1. Germline CDR1 and CDR2: SQVTM and ANQGSEA. The CDR3 spells CSVSGGNEQFF. The CDR3 nucleotides are TGCAGCGTGAGCGGGGGGAATGAGCAGTTCTTC.

This clone showed up many times. The rearrangement uses TRBV7-2 and TRBJ2-1, with D possibly being TRBD2 (6 bases). CDR1 is SGHTA and CDR2 is FQGNSA in the germline V gene. CDR3 length: 13 amino acids. V was shortened by 8 bases and J by 6 bases, with 14 bases between the two germline ends. This CDR3 is CASAEGPSNEQFF. CDR3 bases: TGTGCCAGCGCGGAGGGCCCATCCAATGAGCAGTTCTTC.

The rearrangement links TRBV7-9 to TRBJ1-3; tentative D call: TRBD1 (5 bases). V lost 3 bases and J lost 0, with 6 bases in between. The germline gives CDR1 SEHNR, CDR2 FQNEAQ (reference sequence). CDR3 length: 14 amino acids. The CDR3 DNA is TGTGCCAGCAGCTTCAGGGACTCTGGAAACACCATATATTTT. Translated: CASSFRDSGNTIYF.

The chain employs TRBV19 and TRBJ1-1; D possibly corresponds to TRBD1 (6 bases). The CDR3 length is 14 residues. Looked up from germline, CDR1 is LNHDA and CDR2 is SQIVND (reference sequence). V shed 1 base and J shed 7 bases, with 13 bases lying between them. CDR3 protein: CASSIVREQGEAFF. In DNA, the CDR3 is TGTGCCAGTAGTATAGTAAGAGAACAGGGTGAAGCTTTCTTT.